The T cell receptor beta chain under discussion was sequenced for a study of blood T cell repertoires in COVID-19. Study summary: Some COVID-19 samples were acute and others convalescent; all came from the United States, Italy and Spain. Sample material is recorded as cDNA or gDNA derived from T cells, B-cell-depleted T cells, or PBMCs.

In the source study's methods: From reference gene primer amplification, estimates of nucleated cell counts were derived. The assay was immunoSEQ multiplex PCR, and TCRdb's table has in-frame clones only and misses some. D and trimming were read from the DNA, whereas the V and J calls and clone size are those reported in that table. Here the sample spans 250,000 to 300,000 clones, over 80% being singletons. The sequence was collected from a man in his sixties who had recovered from COVID-19. The sample consisted of peripheral blood.

DNA of the CDR3: TGCGCCAGCAGCCCCCGGGATTGGCCCCAGCATTTT. Amino acids: CASSPRDWPQHF. This chain uses TRBV10-2 with TRBJ1-5, with D uncertain. The V gene lost 6 bases and the J gene lost 9 bases, with 12 bases spanning the gap. CDR3 length: 12 residues. Germline V lookup: CDR1 WSHSY, CDR2 SAAADI.